A single sample gave rise to the 8 T cell receptor beta chains below, sequenced in a study of cytomegalovirus exposure and HLA in healthy donors (dated by TCRdb to 2017 to 2019). The library was made by the immunoSEQ multiplex PCR assay. For the multiplex PCR, a mixture combining 60 forward primers for TCR Vbeta segments and 13 reverse primers for TCR Jbeta segments was used. TCRdb re-hosts the immuneACCESS table, in-frame sequences only. Its copies lack some clones; in the studies checked, an unresolved V gene accounts for under half of them, and the cause for the rest is not known. The sample profile shows 100,000 or so clones; 75% to 90% of them were found once. Of the sample, 6.9% falls within the top ten clones. The sample comprised PBMCs. The receptors shown here come from a man aged 30 to 39 in good health and CMV-seropositive.

The chain uses TRBV28 and TRBJ2-7; 10 nucleotides line up with TRBD2. Germline loops: CDR1 MDHEN, CDR2 SYDVKM. This CDR3 has 17 residues. V gave up 2 bases and J gave up 1 base; unmatched junction bases: 8. CDR3 coding DNA: TGTGCCAGCAGTTTACCCGTCCTTAGCGGGGGGTCCTACGAGCAGTACTTC. Protein product: CASSLPVLSGGSYEQYF.

This rearrangement joins TRBV10-3 to TRBJ1-5, with D tentatively TRBD1 (5 bases). The germline V gene has CDR1 ENHRY and CDR2 SYGVKD. The length of the CDR3 is 13 residues. The V and J ends lost 8 bases and 3 bases respectively, with 11 bases between them. CDR3 in DNA: TGTGCCATCGCGGGGCAGGACAATCAGCCCCAGCATTTT. This gives the protein CAIAGQDNQPQHF.

This clone was picked up one time. The chain links TRBV9 to TRBJ2-3; TRBD2 agrees at 8 bases. The CDR3 runs to 16 residues. After removal of 0 bases from V and 5 bases from J, the junction contained 8 bases not matched to a gene. CDR1 and CDR2 from the germline V gene are SGDLS and YYNGEE. The CDR3 DNA follows: TGTGCCAGCAGCGTAGATCTGCGGGGGGAGGGAGATACGCAGTATTTT. Its protein product is CASSVDLRGEGDTQYF.

This chain links TRBV30 with TRBJ2-7; D gene uncertain. Germline CDR1 is GTSNPN and CDR2 is SVGIG (reference sequence). The CDR3 is 14 amino acids. Trimming took off 1 base at V and 2 bases at J, with 12 bases between the two ends. The CDR3 DNA is TGTGCCTGGAGTGGCGTTCGTCTAGCCTACGAGCAGTACTTC. Translating gives CAWSGVRLAYEQYF.

This clone was counted between two and nine times. The rearrangement uses TRBV5-4 and TRBJ2-1; tentatively, D is TRBD2 (5 bases). The germline gives CDR1 SGHNT, CDR2 YYREEE (reference sequence). The CDR3 is 13 residues long. The germline V and J ends were trimmed by 0 bases and 12 bases, with 13 bases remaining between them. The CDR3 here is CASSLGPTRGQFF. The CDR3 coding sequence is TGTGCCAGCAGCTTGGGTCCGACCCGGGGGCAGTTCTTC.

The V and J genes are TRBV19 and TRBJ1-1, with D perhaps TRBD1 (6 bases). Germline CDR1 is LNHDA and CDR2 is SQIVND (reference sequence). The CDR3 loop spans 13 amino acids. Trimming cost V 10 bases and J 0 bases, with 12 bases left between them. The CDR3 DNA reads as TGTGCCACCAAGGGGGGGGTGAACACTGAAGCTTTCTTT. This encodes CATKGGVNTEAFF.

V usage is TRBV27 and J usage is TRBJ1-4; D might be TRBD1 (6 bases). Germline-derived CDR1 and CDR2 are MNHEY and SMNVEV (reference sequence). The CDR3 has 15 residues. V was pared by 5 bases and J by 3 bases, with 13 bases between. In DNA form, the CDR3 reads TGTGCCAGCAGTATAACAGGGCGACCTAATGAAAAACTGTTTTTT. Its protein product is CASSITGRPNEKLFF.

This chain joins TRBV19 and TRBJ1-5, with D possibly being TRBD1 (6 bases). This CDR3 has 17 amino acids. V lost 2 bases to trimming and J lost 0 bases, with 14 bases between them. Germline lookup yields CDR1 LNHDA and CDR2 SQIVND (reference sequence). For the CDR3, the DNA is TGTGCCAGTAGTATAATCGTCTCAGGGGATAGCAATCAGCCCCAGCATTTT. The encoded protein is CASSIIVSGDSNQPQHF.